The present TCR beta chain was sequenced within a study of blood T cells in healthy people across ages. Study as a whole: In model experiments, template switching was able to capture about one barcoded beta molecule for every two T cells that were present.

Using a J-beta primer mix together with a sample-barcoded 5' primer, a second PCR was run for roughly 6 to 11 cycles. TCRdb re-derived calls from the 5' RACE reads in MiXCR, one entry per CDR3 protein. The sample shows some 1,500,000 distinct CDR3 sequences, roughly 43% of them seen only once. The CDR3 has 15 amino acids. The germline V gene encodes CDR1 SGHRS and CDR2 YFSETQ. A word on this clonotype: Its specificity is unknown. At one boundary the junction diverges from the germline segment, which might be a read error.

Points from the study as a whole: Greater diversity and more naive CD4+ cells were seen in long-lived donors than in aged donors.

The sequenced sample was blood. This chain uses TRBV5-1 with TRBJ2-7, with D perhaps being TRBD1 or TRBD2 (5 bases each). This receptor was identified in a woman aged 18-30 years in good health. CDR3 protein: CASSLGGSGTDERYF. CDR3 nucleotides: TGCGCCAGCAGCTTGGGGGGGTCAGGTACTGACGAGCGGTACTTC.